The T cell receptor beta chain under discussion was sequenced for a study of a mutant IDH1 vaccine in newly diagnosed glioma. This clone appeared a single time. Its antigen is unidentified. Sequenced by immunoSEQ multiplex PCR; TCRdb stores in-frame clones only, minus some. The profile covers fewer than 35,000 clones, with 90% appearing a single time and less than 25% taken by the ten largest. As to time point: week 11, during vaccination. Topical imiquimod was applied with each vaccine dose, which held 300 ug of mutant IDH1 20-mer peptide. Germline CDR1 is SGHVS and CDR2 is FNYEAQ. There are 15 residues in the CDR3. V lost 4 bases and J lost 2, with 14 bases in between.

Sequenced material: PBMCs, taken from a glioma patient whose treatment included an IDH1 peptide vaccine. The V and J genes are TRBV7-6 and TRBJ2-5; D might be TRBD1 (6 bases). This receptor was identified in a man aged 18 to 30 with glioma. CDR3 amino acids: CASSSGTSGQETQYF. CDR3 coding DNA: TGTGCCAGCAGCTCCGGGACATCAGGGCAAGAGACCCAGTACTTC.